These T cell receptor beta chains were read from a single sample in a study of T cell changes during pregnancy in multiple sclerosis. Sequencing used immunoSEQ multiplex PCR; TCRdb keeps in-frame clones, though not all of them. The sample contains nearly 70,000 clones, about 91% of which appear only once. The input for sequencing was peripheral blood, taken in the second trimester of pregnancy. The receptors come from a female donor in good health, enrolled as a control in a pregnancy study. The CDR3 runs from the conserved cysteine through the conserved F or W. The order of the fields is J gene, clone size, CDR3 length, V gene, D gene, CDR3 DNA, CDR3 protein. D genes are given only for firm matches. A clone size is listed for some rows: how often the clone was seen (once, few, many), or a class if it is expanded.

J: TRBJ1-5; size: -; length: 15; V: TRBV4-2; D: -; DNA: TGTGCCAGCAGCCAAGACAGGGGCGGGGGCCAGCCCCAGCATTTT; CDR3: CASSQDRGGGQPQHF
J: TRBJ2-1; size: -; length: 15; V: TRBV4-1; D: TRBD2; DNA: TGCGCCAGCAGCCTAGCGGGAGGCCTACAGGGTGAGCAGTTCTTC; CDR3: CASSLAGGLQGEQFF
J: TRBJ2-3; size: -; length: 14; V: TRBV5-1; D: TRBD2; DNA: TGCGCCAGCAGCTTGAACGGGAGGGTAGATACGCAGTATTTT; CDR3: CASSLNGRVDTQYF
J: TRBJ2-6; size: -; length: 15; V: TRBV6-4; D: -; DNA: TGTGCCAGCAGTGACGGGGGCGCTGGGGCCAACGTCCTGACTTTC; CDR3: CASSDGGAGANVLTF
J: TRBJ2-3; size: -; length: 16; V: TRBV10-1; D: TRBD2; DNA: TGCGCCAGCAGTGAGACAGCTAGCGGGAGCACAGATACGCAGTATTTT; CDR3: CASSETASGSTDTQYF
J: TRBJ2-3; size: -; length: 13; V: TRBV27; D: -; DNA: TGTGCCAGCAGAGAGGGGACACCGGATACGCAGTATTTT; CDR3: CASREGTPDTQYF
J: TRBJ2-4; size: once; length: 14; V: TRBV19; D: TRBD1; DNA: TGTGCCAGTAGTTCTCCCGGACAGGGAAACATTCAGTACTTC; CDR3: CASSSPGQGNIQYF
J: TRBJ1-1; size: -; length: 13; V: TRBV28; D: -; DNA: TGTGCCAGCAGCCTAGTCGTCGGAAATGAAGCTTTCTTT; CDR3: CASSLVVGNEAFF
J: TRBJ2-7; size: -; length: 13; V: TRBV7-2; D: -; DNA: TGTGCCAGCAGCTCCACGACAGGCTACGAGCAGTACTTC; CDR3: CASSSTTGYEQYF
J: TRBJ2-3; size: -; length: 15; V: TRBV15; D: TRBD2; DNA: TGTGCCACCAGCTCCAGCGGGGGGGCGACAGATACGCAGTATTTT; CDR3: CATSSSGGATDTQYF
J: TRBJ1-2; size: -; length: 11; V: TRBV28; D: -; DNA: TGTGCCAGCAGCACGAGCGATGGCTACACCTTC; CDR3: CASSTSDGYTF
J: TRBJ2-1; size: -; length: 15; V: TRBV27; D: -; DNA: TGTGCCAGCGCTTCTCAGGAGGCGACCTACAATGAGCAGTTCTTC; CDR3: CASASQEATYNEQFF
J: TRBJ1-6; size: -; length: 15; V: TRBV28; D: TRBD1; DNA: TGTGCCAGCAGGGGACAGGGAGGCTATAATTCACCCCTCCACTTT; CDR3: CASRGQGGYNSPLHF
J: TRBJ2-1; size: -; length: 16; V: TRBV7-2; D: -; DNA: TGTGCCAGCAGCCCAGAATCTTGGTTCTCCTACAATGAGCAGTTCTTC; CDR3: CASSPESWFSYNEQFF
J: TRBJ1-2; size: -; length: 13; V: TRBV25-1; D: -; DNA: TGTGCCAGCACTGACCATCCCGGCTATGGCTACACCTTC; CDR3: CASTDHPGYGYTF
J: TRBJ2-7; size: -; length: 14; V: TRBV7-3; D: TRBD1; DNA: TGTGCCAGCAGCTCCGGGACAGGGACCTACGAGCAGTACTTC; CDR3: CASSSGTGTYEQYF
J: TRBJ2-1; size: -; length: 13; V: TRBV4-1; D: -; DNA: TGCGCCAGCAGCCAAGGACAACCTAATGAGCAGTTCTTC; CDR3: CASSQGQPNEQFF
J: TRBJ1-6; size: -; length: 15; V: TRBV5-4; D: -; DNA: TGTGCCAGCAGCGCCGGACAGTTATATAATTCACCCCTCCACTTT; CDR3: CASSAGQLYNSPLHF
J: TRBJ2-1; size: -; length: 12; V: TRBV2; D: -; DNA: TGTGCCGGTTCACAGGGTTACAATGAGCAGTTCTTC; CDR3: CAGSQGYNEQFF
J: TRBJ1-5; size: -; length: 11; V: TRBV20-1; D: -; DNA: TGCAGTGCTGCTAGGGGTCAGCCCCAGCATTTT; CDR3: CSAARGQPQHF
J: TRBJ1-2; size: -; length: 13; V: TRBV30; D: -; DNA: TGTGCCTGGAGTGGGAGGGATCGCTATGGCTACACCTTC; CDR3: CAWSGRDRYGYTF
J: TRBJ2-5; size: -; length: 16; V: TRBV28; D: TRBD2; DNA: TGTGCCAGCAGTTCATATAGCGGGGGGGCATCGGAGACCCAGTACTTC; CDR3: CASSSYSGGASETQYF
J: TRBJ2-3; size: -; length: 14; V: TRBV6-4; D: -; DNA: TGTGCCAGCAGCGAGAGCGGAGGGGCAGATACGCAGTATTTT; CDR3: CASSESGGADTQYF
J: TRBJ2-2; size: -; length: 13; V: TRBV7-9; D: -; DNA: TGTGCCAGCAGCTTTCCGACCCCCGGGAAGCTGTTTTTT; CDR3: CASSFPTPGKLFF
J: TRBJ2-5; size: -; length: 12; V: TRBV6-5; D: -; DNA: TGTGCCAGCAGGAACTCCCCAGAGACCCAGTACTTC; CDR3: CASRNSPETQYF
J: TRBJ1-1; size: -; length: 13; V: TRBV5-1; D: -; DNA: TGCGCCAGCAGCTTGCAAGGGGACACTGAAGCTTTCTTT; CDR3: CASSLQGDTEAFF
J: TRBJ2-5; size: -; length: 14; V: TRBV7-2; D: -; DNA: TGTGCCAGCACCACATACGGGCGGAGGGAGACCCAGTACTTC; CDR3: CASTTYGRRETQYF
J: TRBJ1-1; size: few; length: 13; V: TRBV7-9; D: -; DNA: TGTGCCAGCAGCTTACCCTTGAACACTGAAGCTTTCTTT; CDR3: CASSLPLNTEAFF
J: TRBJ2-3; size: -; length: 13; V: TRBV6-5; D: -; DNA: TGTGCCAGCAGACTGGGGGCGGCAGATACGCAGTATTTT; CDR3: CASRLGAADTQYF
J: TRBJ2-3; size: -; length: 16; V: TRBV9; D: TRBD2; DNA: TGTGCCAGCAGCGGGGCTAGCGGGAGTTCAACAGATACGCAGTATTTT; CDR3: CASSGASGSSTDTQYF
J: TRBJ2-7; size: -; length: 14; V: TRBV11-3; D: TRBD1; DNA: TGTGCCAGCAGCCCCCGGGACAGCTCCTACGAGCAGTACTTC; CDR3: CASSPRDSSYEQYF
J: TRBJ2-2; size: -; length: 13; V: TRBV27; D: -; DNA: TGTGCCAGCAGTTTATACTCCACCGGGGAGCTGTTTTTT; CDR3: CASSLYSTGELFF
J: TRBJ1-6; size: few; length: 16; V: TRBV6-5; D: -; DNA: TGTGCCAGCAGTTATGAATTCAGCTCCTATAATTCACCCCTCCACTTT; CDR3: CASSYEFSSYNSPLHF
J: TRBJ1-5; size: -; length: 13; V: TRBV7-3; D: -; DNA: TGTGCCAGCAGTTTTGGCTCCAATCAGCCCCAGCATTTT; CDR3: CASSFGSNQPQHF
J: TRBJ2-5; size: -; length: 11; V: TRBV5-6; D: -; DNA: TGTGCCAGCAGCCCGGAAGAGACCCAGTACTTC; CDR3: CASSPEETQYF
J: TRBJ2-3; size: -; length: 15; V: TRBV6-4; D: TRBD2; DNA: TGTGCCAGCAGTCTACTAGCGGGGAGCACAGATACGCAGTATTTT; CDR3: CASSLLAGSTDTQYF
J: TRBJ2-1; size: -; length: 19; V: TRBV2; D: TRBD2; DNA: TGTGCCAGCACCATCCTACCCTCGACTAGCGGGAGGGGGATGAGTGAGCAGTTCTTC; CDR3: CASTILPSTSGRGMSEQFF
J: TRBJ2-1; size: once; length: 12; V: TRBV27; D: -; DNA: TGTGCCAGCAGTTTACTGGGAGATGAGCAGTTCTTC; CDR3: CASSLLGDEQFF
J: TRBJ1-1; size: -; length: 14; V: TRBV6-5; D: -; DNA: TGTGCCAGCATCAACAGGGCGCTGAGCACTGAAGCTTTCTTT; CDR3: CASINRALSTEAFF
J: TRBJ2-1; size: -; length: 14; V: TRBV7-3; D: -; DNA: TGTGCCAGCAGTCTCTTCGGTCCCTTCAATGAGCAGTTCTTC; CDR3: CASSLFGPFNEQFF
J: TRBJ2-1; size: -; length: 15; V: TRBV28; D: -; DNA: TGTGCCAGCAGGGCTGGCAAGTTGGCAAGCGGTGAGCAGTTCTTC; CDR3: CASRAGKLASGEQFF
J: TRBJ1-2; size: -; length: 13; V: TRBV30; D: TRBD1; DNA: TGTGCCTGGTTGGACAGGGGATATGATGGCTACACCTTC; CDR3: CAWLDRGYDGYTF
J: TRBJ1-1; size: -; length: 15; V: TRBV4-3; D: TRBD1; DNA: TGCGCCAGCAGCCAAGGGACAGGGCTCGTAACTGAAGCTTTCTTT; CDR3: CASSQGTGLVTEAFF
J: TRBJ2-5; size: -; length: 15; V: TRBV28; D: TRBD2; DNA: TGTGCTACTCAGGGACTATCCCTCATTCAAGAGACCCAGTACTTC; CDR3: CATQGLSLIQETQYF